Listed here are 6 T cell receptor beta chains from one sample, sequenced in a study of blood T cell repertoires in COVID-19. The method was immunoSEQ multiplex PCR; TCRdb's version includes in-frame clones alone and lacks a portion of them. Altogether roughly 300,000 clones are present, 80% to 90% being singletons, with the ten largest covering more than 9%. Input material: PBMCs or T cells enriched from blood (not recorded which). These receptor sequences come from a woman under 30 who had recovered from COVID-19.

The rearrangement uses TRBV6-5 and TRBJ2-1, with 9 bases fitting TRBD1. This CDR3 contains 15 residues. Trimming cost V 6 bases and J 2 bases; bases outside gene matches: 5. Germline CDR1 is MNHEY and CDR2 is SVGAGI. DNA of the CDR3: TGTGCCAGCAGCCAAGGGGACAGGGCCTACAATGAGCAGTTCTTC. Protein sequence: CASSQGDRAYNEQFF.

The count of this clone is one. The rearrangement joins TRBV19 to TRBJ2-1; D may be TRBD1 (6 bases). Germline CDR1 and CDR2: LNHDA and SQIVND (reference sequence). The CDR3 sequence is 16 residues long. The V end lost 2 bases, the J end lost 4 bases, and 15 bases lay between the germline ends. The CDR3 is CASSISRGPAYNEQFF. DNA for the CDR3: TGTGCCAGTAGTATAAGCAGGGGACCAGCATACAATGAGCAGTTCTTC.

This clone has more than one count but fewer than ten. The chain employs TRBV5-4 and TRBJ2-1; D perhaps matches TRBD1 (8 bases). The CDR3 has 15 amino acids. The V end lost 4 bases, the J end lost 4 bases, and 15 bases lay between the germline ends. Germline V gene data show CDR1 as SGHNT and CDR2 as YYREEE (reference sequence). In DNA, the CDR3 is TGTGCCAGCAGCAGCGGGACAGGAGATTACAATGAGCAGTTCTTC. Translated: CASSSGTGDYNEQFF.

This chain uses TRBV28 with TRBJ2-5; 10 positions match TRBD2. This CDR3 has 17 residues. Unmatched junction bases numbered 17, after V lost 8 bases and J lost 5 bases. Germline CDR1 is MDHEN and CDR2 is SYDVKM. The CDR3 is CASGGVSGRAVRETQYF. The CDR3 DNA reads TGTGCCAGCGGCGGCGTAAGCGGGAGGGCCGTGAGGGAGACCCAGTACTTC. Based on the CDR3 plus reference TRBV28 and TRBJ2-5, the full variable domain is DVKVTQSSRYLVKRTGEKVFLECVQDMDHENMFWYRQDPGLGLRLIYFSYDVKMKEKGDIPEGYSVSREKKERFSLILESASTNQTSMYLCASGGVSGRAVRETQYFGPGTRLLVL.

The J gene is TRBJ1-2, the V gene TRBV9; D is undetermined. The CDR3 loop spans 16 amino acids. From germline, CDR1 is SGDLS and CDR2 YYNGEE. The V gene lost 1 base and the J gene lost 0 bases, with 13 bases spanning the gap. This CDR3 is CASSVWNEDSNYGYTF. CDR3 coding DNA: TGTGCCAGCAGCGTATGGAACGAGGACTCTAACTATGGCTACACCTTC. Combining the CDR3 with reference TRBV9 and TRBJ1-2 gives the whole variable domain DSGVTQTPKHLITATGQRVTLRCSPRSGDLSVYWYQQSLDQGLQFLIQYYNGEERAKGNILERFSAQQFPDLHSELNLSSLELGDSALYFCASSVWNEDSNYGYTFGSGTRLTVV.

The chain is built from TRBV3-1 (or the pseudogene TRBV3-2) and TRBJ2-1, with D hard to call. The CDR3 extends over 15 amino acids. V was trimmed by 1 base and J by 6 bases, leaving 13 bases between them. CDR1 and CDR2 (germline): LGHDT, YNNKEL (reference sequence). CDR3 loop: CASSQGLAKGNEQFF. CDR3 DNA sequence: TGTGCCAGCAGCCAAGGGTTAGCAAAAGGCAATGAGCAGTTCTTC.